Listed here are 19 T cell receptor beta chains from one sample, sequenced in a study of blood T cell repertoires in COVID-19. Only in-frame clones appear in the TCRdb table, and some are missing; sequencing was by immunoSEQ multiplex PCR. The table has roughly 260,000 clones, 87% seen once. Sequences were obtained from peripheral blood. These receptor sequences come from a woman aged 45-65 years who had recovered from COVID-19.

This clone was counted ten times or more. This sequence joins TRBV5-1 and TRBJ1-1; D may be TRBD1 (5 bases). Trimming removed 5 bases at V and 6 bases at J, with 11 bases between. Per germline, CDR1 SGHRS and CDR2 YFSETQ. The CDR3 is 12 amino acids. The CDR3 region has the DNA TGCGCCAGCAGTGAGCAGGGCGCTGAAGCTTTCTTT. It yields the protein CASSEQGAEAFF.

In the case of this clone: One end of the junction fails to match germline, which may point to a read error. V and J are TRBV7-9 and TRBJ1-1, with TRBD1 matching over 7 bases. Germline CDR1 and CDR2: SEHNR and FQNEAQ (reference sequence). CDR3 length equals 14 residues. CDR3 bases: TGTGCCAGCAGCATAGCAGGGGGGGACACTGAAGCTTTCTTT. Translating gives CASSIAGGDTEAFF.

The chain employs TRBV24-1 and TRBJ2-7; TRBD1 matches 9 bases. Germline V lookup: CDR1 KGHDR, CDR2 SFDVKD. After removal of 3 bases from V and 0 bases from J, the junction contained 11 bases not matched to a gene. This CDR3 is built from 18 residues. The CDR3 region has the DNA TGTGCCACCAGTGATGCCCTCCGGGACAGGGATCACTCCTACGAGCAGTACTTC. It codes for CATSDALRDRDHSYEQYF.

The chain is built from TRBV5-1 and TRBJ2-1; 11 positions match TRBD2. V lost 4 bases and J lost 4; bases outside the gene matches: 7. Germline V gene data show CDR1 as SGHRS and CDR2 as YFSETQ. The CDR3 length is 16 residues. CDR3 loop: CASSPSGLAAYNEQFF. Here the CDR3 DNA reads TGCGCCAGCAGCCCGTCGGGACTAGCGGCTTACAATGAGCAGTTCTTC.

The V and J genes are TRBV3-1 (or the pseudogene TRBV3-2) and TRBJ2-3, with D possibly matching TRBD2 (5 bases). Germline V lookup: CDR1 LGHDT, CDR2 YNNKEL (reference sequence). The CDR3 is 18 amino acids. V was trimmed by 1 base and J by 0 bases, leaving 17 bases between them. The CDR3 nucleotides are TGTGCCAGCAGCCAAGTGAAAAAAGCGGAAACTAGCACAGATACGCAGTATTTT. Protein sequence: CASSQVKKAETSTDTQYF.

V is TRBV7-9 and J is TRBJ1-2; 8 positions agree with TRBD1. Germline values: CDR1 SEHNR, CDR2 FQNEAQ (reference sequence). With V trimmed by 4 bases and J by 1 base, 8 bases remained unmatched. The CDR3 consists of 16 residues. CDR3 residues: CASSSVEQGGNYGYTF. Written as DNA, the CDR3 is TGTGCCAGCAGCTCGGTGGAACAGGGGGGTAACTATGGCTACACCTTC.

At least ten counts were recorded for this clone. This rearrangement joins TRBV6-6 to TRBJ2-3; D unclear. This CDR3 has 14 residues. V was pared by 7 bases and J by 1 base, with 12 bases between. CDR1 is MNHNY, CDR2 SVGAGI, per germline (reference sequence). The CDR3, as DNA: TGTGCCAGCACTGCCCTACGCGGCACAGATACGCAGTATTTT. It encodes CASTALRGTDTQYF.

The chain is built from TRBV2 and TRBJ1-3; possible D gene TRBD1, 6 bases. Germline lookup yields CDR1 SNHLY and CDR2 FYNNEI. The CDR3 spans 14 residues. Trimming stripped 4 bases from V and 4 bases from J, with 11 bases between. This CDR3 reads CASSVGGSGNTIYF. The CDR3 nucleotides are TGTGCCAGCAGTGTAGGGGGTTCAGGAAACACCATATATTTT.

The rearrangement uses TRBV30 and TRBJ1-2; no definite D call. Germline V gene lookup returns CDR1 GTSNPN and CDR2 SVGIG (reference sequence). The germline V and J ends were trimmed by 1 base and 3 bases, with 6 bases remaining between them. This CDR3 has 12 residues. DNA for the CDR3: TGTGCCTGGAGTGCCTCAGACTATGGCTACACCTTC. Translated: CAWSASDYGYTF.

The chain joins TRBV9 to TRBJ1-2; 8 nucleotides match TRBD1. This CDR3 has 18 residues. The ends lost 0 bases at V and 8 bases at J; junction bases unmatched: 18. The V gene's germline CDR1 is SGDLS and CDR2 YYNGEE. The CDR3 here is CASSVAHPGSRQGNGYTF. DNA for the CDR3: TGTGCCAGCAGCGTAGCTCACCCGGGATCTAGACAGGGGAACGGCTACACCTTC.

The CDR3 DNA follows: TGTGCCAGCAGTTTCAGGAATTCACCCCTCCACTTT. This translates into CASSFRNSPLHF. The gene calls are TRBV12-3 or TRBV12-4 and TRBJ1-6; no clear D gene. The V gene lost 3 bases and the J gene lost 7 bases, with 4 bases spanning the gap. This CDR3 has 12 residues.

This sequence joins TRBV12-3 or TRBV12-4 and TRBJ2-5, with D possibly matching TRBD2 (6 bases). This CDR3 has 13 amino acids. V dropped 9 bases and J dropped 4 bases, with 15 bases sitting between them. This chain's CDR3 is CASTKRAGETQYF. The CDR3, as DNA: TGTGCCAGTACTAAGCGGGCTGGAGAGACCCAGTACTTC.

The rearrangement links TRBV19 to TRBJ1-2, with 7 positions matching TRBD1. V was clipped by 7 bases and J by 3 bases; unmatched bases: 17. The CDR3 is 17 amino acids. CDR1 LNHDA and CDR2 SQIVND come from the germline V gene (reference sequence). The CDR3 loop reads CASIPRAGTDSYYGYTF. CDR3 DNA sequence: TGTGCCAGTATCCCCAGGGCCGGGACAGACTCCTACTATGGCTACACCTTC.

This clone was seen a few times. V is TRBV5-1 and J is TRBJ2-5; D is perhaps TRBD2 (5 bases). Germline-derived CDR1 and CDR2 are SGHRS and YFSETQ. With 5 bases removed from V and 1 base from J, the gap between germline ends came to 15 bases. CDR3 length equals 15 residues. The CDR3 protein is CASRYSPGFQETQYF. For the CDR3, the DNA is TGCGCCAGCAGATATTCGCCGGGGTTCCAAGAGACCCAGTACTTC.

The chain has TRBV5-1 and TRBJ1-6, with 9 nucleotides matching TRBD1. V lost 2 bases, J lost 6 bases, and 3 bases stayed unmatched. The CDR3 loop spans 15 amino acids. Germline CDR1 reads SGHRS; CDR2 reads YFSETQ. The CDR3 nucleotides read TGCGCCAGCAGCTTTTCGACAGGGGGTAATTCACCCCTCCACTTT. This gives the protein CASSFSTGGNSPLHF.

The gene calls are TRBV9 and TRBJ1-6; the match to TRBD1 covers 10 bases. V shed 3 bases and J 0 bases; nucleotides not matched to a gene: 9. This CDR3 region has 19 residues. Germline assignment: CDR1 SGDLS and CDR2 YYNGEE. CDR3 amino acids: CASSAFQGQGTSYNSPLHF. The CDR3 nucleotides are TGTGCCAGCAGCGCTTTTCAGGGACAGGGGACCTCCTATAATTCACCCCTCCACTTT.

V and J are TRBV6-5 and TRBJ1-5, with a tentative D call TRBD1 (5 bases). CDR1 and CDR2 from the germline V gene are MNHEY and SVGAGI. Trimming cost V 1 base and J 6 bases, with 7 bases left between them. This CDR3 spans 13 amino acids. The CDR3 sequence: CASSYYQGQPQHF. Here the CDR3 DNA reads TGTGCCAGCAGTTACTACCAGGGTCAGCCCCAGCATTTT.

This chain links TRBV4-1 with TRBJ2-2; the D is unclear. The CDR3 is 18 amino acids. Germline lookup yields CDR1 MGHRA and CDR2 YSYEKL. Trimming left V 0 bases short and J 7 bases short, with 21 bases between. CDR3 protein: CASSQEVLFAETDGELFF. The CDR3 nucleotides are TGCGCCAGCAGCCAAGAGGTACTTTTTGCGGAGACGGACGGGGAGCTGTTTTTT.

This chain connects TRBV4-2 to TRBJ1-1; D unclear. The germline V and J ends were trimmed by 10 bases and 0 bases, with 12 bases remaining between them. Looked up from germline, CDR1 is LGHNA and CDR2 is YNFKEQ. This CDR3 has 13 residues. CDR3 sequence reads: CATRETMNTEAFF. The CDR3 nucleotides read TGTGCCACCCGGGAAACGATGAACACTGAAGCTTTCTTT.